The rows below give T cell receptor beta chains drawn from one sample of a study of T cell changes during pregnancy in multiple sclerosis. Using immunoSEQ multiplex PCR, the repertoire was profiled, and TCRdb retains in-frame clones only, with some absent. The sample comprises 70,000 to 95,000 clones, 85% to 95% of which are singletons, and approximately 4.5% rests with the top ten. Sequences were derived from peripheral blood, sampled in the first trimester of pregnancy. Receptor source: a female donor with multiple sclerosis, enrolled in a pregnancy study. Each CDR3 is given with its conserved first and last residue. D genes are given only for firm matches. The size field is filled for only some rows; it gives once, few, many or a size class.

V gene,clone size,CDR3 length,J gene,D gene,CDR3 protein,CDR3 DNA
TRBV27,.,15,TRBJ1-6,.,CASSLSDSDNSPLHF,TGTGCCAGCAGTTTATCGGACAGCGATAATTCACCCCTCCACTTT
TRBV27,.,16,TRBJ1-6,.,CASKAGYSSYNSPLHF,TGTGCCAGCAAGGCAGGGTATAGCTCCTATAATTCACCCCTCCACTTT
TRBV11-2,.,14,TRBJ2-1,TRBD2,CASNKRGGPDEQFF,TGTGCCAGCAACAAGCGGGGGGGCCCTGATGAGCAGTTCTTC
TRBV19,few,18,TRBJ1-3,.,CASSPVLRRYLSGNTIYF,TGTGCCAGTAGTCCCGTTCTAAGGCGGTATCTCTCTGGAAACACCATATATTTT
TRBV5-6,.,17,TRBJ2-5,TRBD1,CASSLVLTGRESETQYF,TGTGCCAGCAGCTTGGTACTGACAGGGAGAGAATCAGAGACCCAGTACTTC
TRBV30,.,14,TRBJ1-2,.,CAWSRSSANYGYTF,TGTGCCTGGAGTAGATCGAGTGCTAACTATGGCTACACCTTC
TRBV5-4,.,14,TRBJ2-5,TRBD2,CASSLGLAQETQYF,TGTGCCAGCAGCCTGGGACTAGCTCAAGAGACCCAGTACTTC
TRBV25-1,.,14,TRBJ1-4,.,CASSEWAVTEKLFF,TGTGCCAGCAGTGAATGGGCAGTAACGGAAAAACTGTTTTTT
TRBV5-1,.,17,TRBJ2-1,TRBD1,CASSFWGQGGSYNEQFF,TGCGCCAGCAGCTTCTGGGGACAGGGGGGGTCCTACAATGAGCAGTTCTTC
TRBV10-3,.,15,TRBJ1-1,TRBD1,CAISEPGQGNTEAFF,TGTGCCATCAGTGAGCCGGGACAGGGGAACACTGAAGCTTTCTTT
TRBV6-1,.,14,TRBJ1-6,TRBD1,CATPGTATNSPLHF,TGTGCCACCCCTGGGACAGCGACGAATTCACCCCTCCACTTT
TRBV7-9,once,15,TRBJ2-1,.,CASSFMGGGLDEQFF,TGTGCCAGCAGCTTTATGGGGGGGGGCTTGGATGAGCAGTTCTTC
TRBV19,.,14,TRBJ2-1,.,CASTGQGVSNEQFF,TGTGCCAGTACCGGGCAGGGCGTGAGCAATGAGCAGTTCTTC
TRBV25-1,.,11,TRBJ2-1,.,CASSPNNEQFF,TGTGCCAGCAGCCCCAACAATGAGCAGTTCTTC
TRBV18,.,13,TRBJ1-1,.,CASSPQARIEAFF,TGTGCCAGCTCACCGCAGGCCCGGATTGAAGCTTTCTTT
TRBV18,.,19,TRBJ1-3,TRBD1,CASRRPGTGGVISGNTIYF,TGTGCCAGCCGCCGGCCCGGGACAGGGGGTGTTATCTCTGGAAACACCATATATTTT